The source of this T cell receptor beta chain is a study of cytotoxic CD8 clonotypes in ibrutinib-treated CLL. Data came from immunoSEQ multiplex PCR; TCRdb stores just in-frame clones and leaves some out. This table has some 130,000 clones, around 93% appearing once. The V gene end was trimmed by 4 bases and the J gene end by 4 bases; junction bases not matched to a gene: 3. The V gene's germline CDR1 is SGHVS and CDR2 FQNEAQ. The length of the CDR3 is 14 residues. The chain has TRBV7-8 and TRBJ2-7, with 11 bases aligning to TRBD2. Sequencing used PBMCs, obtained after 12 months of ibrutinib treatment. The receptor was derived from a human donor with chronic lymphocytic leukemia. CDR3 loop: CASSSLAGGYEQYF. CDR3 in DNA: TGTGCCAGCAGCTCGCTAGCGGGAGGATACGAGCAGTACTTC.